This TCR beta chain was captured in a study of blood T cell repertoires in COVID-19. Study as a whole: COVID-19 samples from acute and convalescent phases originated in the United States, Italy and Spain.

Germline CDR1 LGHDT, CDR2 YNNKEL (reference sequence). The CDR3 contains 16 residues. Losses at the gene ends were 0 bases for V and 4 bases for J; bases not matched to a gene: 7. Profiled with immunoSEQ multiplex PCR; TCRdb holds only in-frame clones, not every one. The repertoire holds over 200,000 clones, with approximately 84% as singletons. This clone was seen more than once but under ten times. The receptor was isolated from a middle-aged man with active or convalescent COVID-19. Sequences were obtained from peripheral blood. The V call is TRBV3-1 (or the pseudogene TRBV3-2), the J call TRBJ2-3; 7 bases line up with TRBD2. CDR3 DNA: TGTGCCAGCAGCCAAGAGAGGACTAGTAGGCCAGATACGCAGTATTTT. Translated, it gives CASSQERTSRPDTQYF.